Listed here are 20 T cell receptor beta chains from one sample, sequenced in a study of blood T cell repertoires in COVID-19. Method: immunoSEQ multiplex PCR; TCRdb's copy keeps in-frame clones and lacks some. Of hundreds of thousands of clones detected, 70% to 90% appear once; the ten largest clones hold roughly 1.8%. The specimen sequenced was PBMCs or T cells enriched from blood (not recorded which). These receptors came from a young woman with acute COVID-19.

The chain couples TRBV5-6 to TRBJ1-5; D uncertain. CDR1 is SGHDT, CDR2 YYEEEE, per germline. Trimming took off 0 bases at V and 5 bases at J, with 3 bases between the two ends. This CDR3 has 12 residues. In DNA, the CDR3 is TGTGCCAGCAGCTTGGGAGATCAGCCCCAGCATTTT. This codes for CASSLGDQPQHF. Combining the CDR3 with reference TRBV5-6 and TRBJ1-5 gives the whole variable domain DAGVTQSPTHLIKTRGQQVTLRCSPKSGHDTVSWYQQALGQGPQFIFQYYEEEERQRGNFPDRFSGHQFPNYSSELNVNALLLGDSALYLCASSLGDQPQHFGDGTRLSIL.

This clone was seen only once. J is TRBJ2-2 and V is TRBV19, with TRBD1 identical over 7 bases. The germline CDR1 and CDR2 sequences are LNHDA and SQIVND (reference sequence). V shed 6 bases, J shed 3 bases, and the junction held 7 bases outside the gene matches. The CDR3 is 15 residues long. The CDR3 DNA reads TGTGCCAGTAGGGCAAGGGGGCTGGACACCGGGGAGCTGTTTTTT. Its translation: CASRARGLDTGELFF.

The gene calls are TRBV12-3 or TRBV12-4 and TRBJ2-3; 8 bases are shared with TRBD1. Trimming took 6 bases from V and 5 from J; bases not matched to a gene: 4. This CDR3 is 13 amino acids long. CDR3 DNA sequence: TGTGCCAGCAGCAACAGGGGGATAGATACGCAGTATTTT. Translated, it gives CASSNRGIDTQYF.

The chain combines TRBV9 with TRBJ2-3; 11 bases match TRBD2. Losses at the gene ends were 0 bases for V and 6 bases for J; bases not matched to a gene: 9. The CDR3 is made up of 17 amino acids. Per the germline V gene, CDR1 is SGDLS and CDR2 is YYNGEE. Here the CDR3 reads CASSVGRTSGFPDTQYF. The CDR3 DNA is TGTGCCAGCAGCGTAGGGAGGACTAGCGGGTTCCCGGATACGCAGTATTTT.

With respect to this clone: Other DNA sequences within the sample encode an identical CDR3. This rearrangement joins TRBV6-1 to TRBJ1-3; D gene unclear. The ends were cut back, 0 bases at V and 0 bases at J, with 9 bases in the middle. CDR1 and CDR2 from the germline V gene are MNHNS and SASEGT. This CDR3 region has 16 residues. The CDR3 DNA sequence: TGTGCCAGCAGTGAAGCTGGCCGGAGCTCTGGAAACACCATATATTTT. Translating gives CASSEAGRSSGNTIYF.

The chain carries TRBV12-3 or TRBV12-4 and TRBJ1-1, with TRBD1 as a possible D gene (6 bases). The CDR3 is 12 amino acids. With 7 bases removed from V and 8 bases from J, the gap between germline ends came to 14 bases. In DNA form, the CDR3 reads TGTGCCAGCATCATACAGGGAACCGAAGCTTTCTTT. Its translation: CASIIQGTEAFF.

The chain couples TRBV18 to TRBJ1-1, with 9 bases aligning to TRBD1. The CDR3 runs to 15 residues. Germline V CDR1 and CDR2: KGHSH, LQKENI. The ends lost 1 base at V and 6 bases at J; junction bases unmatched: 6. The CDR3 is CASSPQDRGLPEAFF. In nucleotides, the CDR3 is TGTGCCAGCTCACCACAGGACAGGGGATTACCTGAAGCTTTCTTT.

DNA for the CDR3: TGCGCCAGCAGCCTCCGACAAAATTCACCCCTCCACTTT. Its protein product is CASSLRQNSPLHF. The chain uses TRBV5-1 and TRBJ1-6; D not certain. The V and J ends lost 4 bases and 7 bases respectively, with 9 bases between them. The CDR3 is 13 amino acids. Per germline, CDR1 SGHRS and CDR2 YFSETQ.

The chain couples TRBV18 to TRBJ2-7; unclear D gene. Between the trimmed V and J ends, which lost 6 bases and 4 bases, there was a span of 10 bases. The CDR3 runs 12 residues. CDR1 is KGHSH, CDR2 LQKENI, per germline. The CDR3, as DNA: TGTGCCAGCTCCCATTACTCATACGAGCAGTACTTC. Protein sequence: CASSHYSYEQYF.

The V gene is TRBV6-5, the J gene TRBJ1-5; D unresolved. The CDR3 sequence is 15 residues long. Germline V gene sequence: CDR1 MNHEY, CDR2 SVGAGI. Deletions cut 0 bases from V and 3 bases from J, with 9 bases between. In DNA, the CDR3 is TGTGCCAGCAGTTACTCGAGGGTGGACAATCAGCCCCAGCATTTT. This sequence encodes CASSYSRVDNQPQHF.

J is TRBJ2-7 and V is TRBV27; 7 positions agree with TRBD2. V shed 8 bases, J shed 6 bases, and the junction held 10 bases outside the gene matches. This CDR3 has 13 residues. CDR1 is MNHEY, CDR2 SMNVEV, per germline (reference sequence). CDR3 in amino acids: CASRGEVVREQYF. The CDR3 bases are TGTGCCAGCCGGGGGGAGGTAGTTCGCGAGCAGTACTTC.

The chain couples TRBV6-5 to TRBJ2-1, with unresolved D. With 2 bases removed from V and 0 bases from J, the gap between germline ends came to 8 bases. The CDR3 has 15 residues. Germline assignment: CDR1 MNHEY and CDR2 SVGAGI. CDR3 region: CASSYQDGSYNEQFF. CDR3 bases: TGTGCCAGCAGTTACCAGGATGGCTCCTACAATGAGCAGTTCTTC.

This clone appeared a single time. The V and J genes are TRBV2 and TRBJ2-5; 8 nucleotides align to TRBD2. Germline CDR1 reads SNHLY; CDR2 reads FYNNEI. This CDR3 spans 13 amino acids. V dropped 7 bases and J dropped 5; count of bases not matched to a gene: 6. CDR3 nucleotides: TGTGCCAGCAATGGACTAGCTCGGGAGACCCAGTACTTC. This translates into CASNGLARETQYF.

The sample holds one count of this clone. The chain links TRBV7-2 to TRBJ2-7; TRBD2 might be the D (6 bases). Germline CDR1 SGHTA, CDR2 FQGNSA. The V end lost 2 bases, the J end lost 0 bases, and 11 bases lay between the germline ends. This CDR3 spans 15 amino acids. The CDR3 region is CASSLPLATSYEQYF. Written as DNA, the CDR3 is TGTGCCAGCAGCTTACCGCTAGCGACCTCCTACGAGCAGTACTTC. Combining the CDR3 with reference TRBV7-2 and TRBJ2-7 gives the whole variable domain GAGVSQSPSNKVTEKGKDVELRCDPISGHTALYWYRQSLGQGLEFLIYFQGNSAPDKSGLPSDRFSAERTGGSVSTLTIQRTQQEDSAVYLCASSLPLATSYEQYFGPGTRLTVT.

The genes are TRBV4-1 and TRBJ2-5; D is unclear. The CDR3 extends over 15 amino acids. CDR1 is MGHRA, CDR2 YSYEKL, per germline. Trimming left V 0 bases short and J 5 bases short, with 13 bases between. CDR3 in amino acids: CASSQDSFELETQYF. In DNA form, the CDR3 reads TGCGCCAGCAGCCAAGATTCTTTCGAGCTTGAGACCCAGTACTTC.

In nucleotides, the CDR3 is TGTGCCAGCTCACCCAAAACTCAGGGGCACACCATATATTTT. Protein sequence: CASSPKTQGHTIYF. The J gene is TRBJ1-3, the V gene TRBV18; tentative D call: TRBD1 (6 bases). Per the germline V gene, CDR1 is KGHSH and CDR2 is LQKENI. Trimming left V 3 bases short and J 8 bases short, with 14 bases between. The CDR3 runs 14 residues.

The V gene is TRBV25-1, the J gene TRBJ2-1; 8 positions agree with TRBD2. Germline CDR1 MGHDK, CDR2 SYGVNS. Trimming took 4 bases from V and 7 from J; bases not matched to a gene: 12. The CDR3 has 16 amino acids. CDR3 protein: CASSGLASVSSNEQFF. In DNA form, the CDR3 reads TGTGCCAGCAGTGGACTAGCGTCAGTTAGTTCAAATGAGCAGTTCTTC.

The chain joins TRBV10-1 to TRBJ2-2, with 8 bases lining up with TRBD1. There are 15 residues in the CDR3. V dropped 6 bases and J dropped 6; count of bases not matched to a gene: 9. CDR1 WNHNN and CDR2 SYGVQD come from the germline V gene (reference sequence). CDR3 protein: CASSPDRGSAGELFF. In nucleotides, the CDR3 is TGCGCCAGCAGCCCCGACAGGGGCAGTGCCGGGGAGCTGTTTTTT.

This chain uses TRBV7-2 with TRBJ2-1; 8 nucleotides match TRBD2. The CDR3 has 15 amino acids. Trimming cost V 5 bases and J 3 bases; bases outside gene matches: 6. Germline V gives CDR1 SGHTA, CDR2 FQGNSA. Here the CDR3 DNA reads TGTGCCAGCAGCGGTACTAGCGGAAACTACAATGAGCAGTTCTTC. Translated, it gives CASSGTSGNYNEQFF.

This clone was seen a single time. The V gene is TRBV11-1, the J gene TRBJ1-1; D might be TRBD1 (5 bases). V was trimmed by 1 base and J by 7 bases, leaving 13 bases between them. The CDR3 sequence is 14 residues long. The germline V gene has CDR1 SGHAT and CDR2 FQDESV (reference sequence). The CDR3 region is CASSLDQGFFEAFF. CDR3 bases: TGTGCCAGCAGCTTAGATCAGGGATTTTTTGAAGCTTTCTTT.